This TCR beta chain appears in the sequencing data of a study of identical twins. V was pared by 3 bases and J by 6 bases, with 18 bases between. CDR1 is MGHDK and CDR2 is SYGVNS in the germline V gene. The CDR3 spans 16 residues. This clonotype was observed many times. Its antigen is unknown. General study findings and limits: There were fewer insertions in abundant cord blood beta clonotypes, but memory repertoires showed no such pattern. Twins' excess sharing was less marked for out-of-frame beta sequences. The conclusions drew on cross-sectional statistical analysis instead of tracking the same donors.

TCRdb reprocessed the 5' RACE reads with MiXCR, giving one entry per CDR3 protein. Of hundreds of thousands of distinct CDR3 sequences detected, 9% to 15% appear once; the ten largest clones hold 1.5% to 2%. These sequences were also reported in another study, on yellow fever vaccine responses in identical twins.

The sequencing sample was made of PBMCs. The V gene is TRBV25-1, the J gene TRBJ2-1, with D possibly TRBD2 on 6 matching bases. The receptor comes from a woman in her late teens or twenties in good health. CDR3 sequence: CASSEPGLQTRNEQFF. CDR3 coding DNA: TGTGCCAGCAGTGAGCCGGGACTCCAAACCCGCAATGAGCAGTTCTTC.